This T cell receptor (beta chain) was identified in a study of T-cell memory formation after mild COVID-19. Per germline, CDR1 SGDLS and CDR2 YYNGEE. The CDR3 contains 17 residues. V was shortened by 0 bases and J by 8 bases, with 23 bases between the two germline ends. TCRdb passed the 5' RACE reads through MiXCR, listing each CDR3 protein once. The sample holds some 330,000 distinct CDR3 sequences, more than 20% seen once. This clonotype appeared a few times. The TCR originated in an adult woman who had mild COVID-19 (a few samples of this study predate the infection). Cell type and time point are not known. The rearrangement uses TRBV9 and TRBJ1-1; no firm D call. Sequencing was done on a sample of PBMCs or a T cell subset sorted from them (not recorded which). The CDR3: CASSVGVGGSPITEAFF. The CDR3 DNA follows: TGTGCCAGCAGCGTAGGGGTTGGTGGCAGCCCGATTACAGAAGCTTTCTTT.